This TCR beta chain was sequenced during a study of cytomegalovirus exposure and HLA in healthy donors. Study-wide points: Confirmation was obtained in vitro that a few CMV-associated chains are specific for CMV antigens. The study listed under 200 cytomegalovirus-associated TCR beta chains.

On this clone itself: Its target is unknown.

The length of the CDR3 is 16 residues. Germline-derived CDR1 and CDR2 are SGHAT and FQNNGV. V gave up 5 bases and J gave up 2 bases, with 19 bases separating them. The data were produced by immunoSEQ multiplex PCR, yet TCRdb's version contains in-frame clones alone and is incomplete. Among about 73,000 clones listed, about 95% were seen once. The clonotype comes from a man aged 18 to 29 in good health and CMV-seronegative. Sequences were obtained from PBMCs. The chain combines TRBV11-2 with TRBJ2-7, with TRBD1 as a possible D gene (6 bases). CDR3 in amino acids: CASSPTETGTTYEQYF. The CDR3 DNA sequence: TGTGCCAGCAGCCCAACAGAGACAGGAACGACCTACGAGCAGTACTTC.